The 27 T cell receptor beta chains listed next were all sequenced from one sample in a study of blood T cell repertoires in COVID-19. Generated by immunoSEQ multiplex PCR, the TCRdb table keeps only in-frame clones and is missing some. The table includes some 220,000 clones, around four fifths detected once. The source material was peripheral blood. All receptors derive from a woman aged 80 or over with active or convalescent COVID-19.

This chain connects TRBV7-8 to TRBJ1-4; 11 nucleotides line up with TRBD1. The length of the CDR3 is 15 residues. V shed 5 bases, J shed 8 bases, and the junction held 7 bases outside the gene matches. Germline CDR1 SGHVS, CDR2 FQNEAQ. Here the CDR3 reads CASSPDRGLWEKLFF. Written as DNA, the CDR3 is TGTGCCAGCAGCCCGGACAGGGGGCTATGGGAAAAACTGTTTTTT.

In DNA, the CDR3 is TGTGCCAGTCAACTCTCGGGACTAGGTCAGCAGTACTTC. Amino acids: CASQLSGLGQQYF. V and J are TRBV19 and TRBJ2-7, with 8 bases matching TRBD2. Unmatched junction bases numbered 11, after V lost 8 bases and J lost 8 bases. This CDR3 is built from 13 residues. Germline V CDR1 and CDR2: LNHDA, SQIVND (reference sequence).

This rearrangement joins TRBV7-9 to TRBJ1-4; D gene unclear. This CDR3 is 13 amino acids long. Trimming shortened V by 4 bases and J by 10 bases, and 13 bases separated the two germline ends. From germline, CDR1 is SEHNR and CDR2 FQNEAQ (reference sequence). The CDR3 spells CASSSLGWAKLFF. In DNA, the CDR3 is TGTGCCAGCAGCTCCCTCGGCTGGGCAAAACTGTTTTTT.

The genes are TRBV11-3 and TRBJ2-7, with 8 positions matching TRBD1. The CDR3 contains 15 residues. Germline trimming cut 6 bases from V and 3 bases from J; bases unmatched to any gene: 10. Germline loops: CDR1 SGHNT, CDR2 YENEEA. CDR3 amino acids: CASSPRSGGLYEQYF. DNA of the CDR3: TGTGCCAGCAGTCCGAGATCAGGGGGCCTCTACGAGCAGTACTTC.

Regarding this clone: The same CDR3 is also encoded by other DNA sequences in this sample. The chain recombines TRBV5-1 with TRBJ1-1; possible D gene TRBD1, 6 bases. V was trimmed by 1 base and J by 0 bases, leaving 7 bases between them. Germline values: CDR1 SGHRS, CDR2 YFSETQ. CDR3 length: 14 residues. The CDR3 reads CASSLTGMNTEAFF. In DNA form, the CDR3 reads TGCGCCAGCAGCTTGACAGGGATGAACACTGAAGCTTTCTTT. Complete variable domain (other parts from reference TRBV5-1 and TRBJ1-1): KAGVTQTPRYLIKTRGQQVTLSCSPISGHRSVSWYQQTPGQGLQFLFEYFSETQRNKGNFPGRFSGRQFSNSRSEMNVSTLELGDSALYLCASSLTGMNTEAFFGQGTRLTVV.

The J gene is TRBJ2-3, the V gene TRBV27, with 7 bases fitting TRBD1. This CDR3 comprises 16 residues. V gave up 6 bases and J gave up 3 bases; unmatched junction bases: 12. Germline V lookup: CDR1 MNHEY, CDR2 SMNVEV (reference sequence). The CDR3 region is CASSSPWDSGTDTQYF. CDR3 coding DNA: TGTGCCAGCAGCTCACCTTGGGACAGTGGGACAGATACGCAGTATTTT.

The V and J genes are TRBV7-9 and TRBJ2-7; 9 bases agree with TRBD1. With 5 bases clipped from V and 4 bases from J, the junction kept 12 bases outside the gene matches. CDR3 size: 16 residues. Germline CDR1 reads SEHNR; CDR2 reads FQNEAQ (reference sequence). Here the CDR3 DNA reads TGTGCCAGCAGCCCCGTCCCGGGACAGGGTATATACGAGCAGTACTTC. Protein sequence: CASSPVPGQGIYEQYF.

The chain carries TRBV28 and TRBJ1-2, with 12 bases aligning to TRBD1. Germline CDR1 reads MDHEN; CDR2 reads SYDVKM. The CDR3 totals 15 residues. V trimming: 4 bases; J trimming: 9 bases; junction bases outside the gene matches: 9. CDR3 sequence (DNA): TGTGCCAGCAGTTATCGGGACAGGGGGCCGTTGCGCTACACCTTC. As protein: CASSYRDRGPLRYTF.

This clone was seen only once. DNA of the CDR3: TGTGCCAGCAGCTTAGGTCCCGCGGGATCCTACAATGAGCAGTTCTTC. Amino acid sequence: CASSLGPAGSYNEQFF. The chain couples TRBV7-6 to TRBJ2-1; possibly TRBD2 for D (6 bases). The CDR3 loop spans 16 amino acids. The germline V gene has CDR1 SGHVS and CDR2 FNYEAQ. V was pared by 1 base and J by 1 base, with 11 bases between.

The V call is TRBV30, the J call TRBJ2-7, with 10 bases aligning to TRBD2. Looked up from germline, CDR1 is GTSNPN and CDR2 is SVGIG (reference sequence). J was trimmed by 3 bases and V by 4 bases; bases with no gene match: 6. The CDR3 sequence is 14 residues long. CDR3 nucleotides: TGTGCCTGGACCCCGGGACTAGCGATCTACGAGCAGTACTTC. Translated: CAWTPGLAIYEQYF.

This rearrangement joins TRBV30 to TRBJ1-2; perhaps TRBD1 as D (6 bases). Germline CDR1 and CDR2: GTSNPN and SVGIG (reference sequence). V was shortened by 1 base and J by 4 bases, with 10 bases between the two germline ends. CDR3 length: 13 amino acids. The CDR3 protein is CAWSEDRLYGYTF. CDR3 bases: TGTGCCTGGAGTGAGGACAGACTCTATGGCTACACCTTC.

The genes are TRBV7-2 and TRBJ1-4, with TRBD1 matching 9 bases. V dropped 5 bases and J dropped 5; count of bases not matched to a gene: 6. The CDR3 contains 15 residues. CDR1 and CDR2 (germline): SGHTA, FQGNSA. The CDR3 protein is CASSAGQGRNEKLFF. In DNA, the CDR3 is TGTGCCAGCAGCGCAGGACAGGGGCGGAATGAAAAACTGTTTTTT.

The chain carries TRBV19 and TRBJ1-5; unclear D gene. Per germline, CDR1 LNHDA and CDR2 SQIVND (reference sequence). Trimming stripped 5 bases from V and 0 bases from J, with 11 bases between. The length of the CDR3 is 15 residues. In nucleotides, the CDR3 is TGTGCCAGTAGTGACCCGCGGAATAGCAATCAGCCCCAGCATTTT. Translation: CASSDPRNSNQPQHF.

This clone was seen only once. V is TRBV11-3 and J is TRBJ2-3; maybe TRBD2 (6 bases). This CDR3 spans 11 amino acids. Looked up from germline, CDR1 is SGHNT and CDR2 is YENEEA. Deletions cut 3 bases from V and 10 bases from J, with 8 bases between. The CDR3 here is CASSLGTSQYF. The CDR3 nucleotides are TGTGCCAGCAGCTTGGGGACTTCGCAGTATTTT. Complete variable domain (other parts from reference TRBV11-3 and TRBJ2-3): EAGVVQSPRYKIIEKKQPVAFWCNPISGHNTLYWYLQNLGQGPELLIRYENEEAVDDSQLPKDRFSAERLKGVDSTLKIQPAELGDSAVYLCASSLGTSQYFGPGTRLTVL.

To note about this clone: An end of the junction does not agree with germline; a read error may underlie this. The chain couples TRBV19 to TRBJ2-7; D unresolved. The germline V gene encodes CDR1 LNHDA and CDR2 SQIVND (reference sequence). The CDR3 totals 13 residues. The DNA for the CDR3 is TGTGCCAGTAGTCTAGAGTCGGCCTACGAGCAGTACTTC. Translating it yields CASSLESAYEQYF.

The V call is TRBV10-3, the J call TRBJ2-2; 14 nucleotides agree with TRBD2. Germline assignment: CDR1 ENHRY and CDR2 SYGVKD. This CDR3 comprises 17 residues. Unmatched junction bases numbered 11, after V lost 7 bases and J lost 7 bases. The CDR3 DNA reads as TGTGCCATCAACAAGGCGACTAGCGGGGGGGCCGGCGGGGAGCTGTTTTTT. Its protein is CAINKATSGGAGGELFF.

The chain employs TRBV6-5 and TRBJ1-1; D may be TRBD1 (5 bases). The CDR3 contains 14 residues. Germline V gene lookup returns CDR1 MNHEY and CDR2 SVGAGI. V lost 5 bases to trimming and J lost 0 bases, with 10 bases between them. The DNA of the CDR3 is TGTGCCAGCAGTCGTGGACATTTGAACACTGAAGCTTTCTTT. It is translated as CASSRGHLNTEAFF.

This rearrangement joins TRBV6-5 to TRBJ2-7; 10 bases map to TRBD2. The CDR3 length is 15 residues. Unmatched junction bases numbered 9, after V lost 6 bases and J lost 4 bases. Germline assignment: CDR1 MNHEY and CDR2 SVGAGI. CDR3 region: CASSNPSGSLYEQYF. The CDR3 region has the DNA TGTGCCAGCAGCAACCCTAGCGGGAGTCTGTACGAGCAGTACTTC.

The gene calls are TRBV20-1 and TRBJ2-7, with 8 bases lining up with TRBD2. The ends lost 3 bases at V and 8 bases at J; junction bases unmatched: 12. The CDR3 runs 14 residues. From germline, CDR1 is DFQATT and CDR2 SNEGSKA (reference sequence). CDR3 nucleotides: TGCAGTGCTAGTACTAGCGGACTCCTAAAGCAGCAGTACTTC. It is translated as CSASTSGLLKQQYF.

The rearrangement uses TRBV3-1 (or the pseudogene TRBV3-2) and TRBJ2-5; 16 positions agree with TRBD2. Germline V CDR1 and CDR2: LGHDT, YNNKEL (reference sequence). V shed 1 base, J shed 5 bases, and the junction held 7 bases outside the gene matches. This CDR3 comprises 18 residues. The chain's CDR3 is CASSQAGTSGGARETQYF. As DNA, the CDR3 is TGTGCCAGCAGCCAAGCCGGGACTAGCGGGGGGGCTCGGGAGACCCAGTACTTC.

The rearrangement uses TRBV5-8 and TRBJ2-2; D remains ambiguous. CDR1 SGHTS and CDR2 YDEGEE come from the germline V gene. The CDR3 has 14 amino acids. Trimming took 0 bases from V and 3 from J, leaving 6 bases between them. The CDR3 DNA reads as TGTGCCAGCAGCTTGGCCCGGGACACCGGGGAGCTGTTTTTT. This encodes CASSLARDTGELFF.

CDR3 coding DNA: TGTGCCAGCAGCACTTCTCGCCGGACAGATACGCAGTATTTT. The encoded protein is CASSTSRRTDTQYF. This chain connects TRBV7-2 to TRBJ2-3; D is undetermined. Germline CDR1 and CDR2: SGHTA and FQGNSA. The V end was cut by 5 bases, the J end by 3 bases, with 12 bases between. The CDR3 extends over 14 amino acids.

This clone was recorded only once. The chain couples TRBV18 to TRBJ1-5; D may be TRBD1 (6 bases). Per germline, CDR1 KGHSH and CDR2 LQKENI. Trimming removed 3 bases from V and 5 bases from J, with 14 bases in between. CDR3 length: 15 amino acids. Here the CDR3 DNA reads TGTGCCAGCTCACCTTACGGGAGGGGGTATCAGCCCCAGCATTTT. It translates to CASSPYGRGYQPQHF.

The chain carries TRBV5-6 and TRBJ2-7; weak D call: TRBD2 (5 bases). Trimming cost V 4 bases and J 3 bases, with 8 bases left between them. The germline V gene encodes CDR1 SGHDT and CDR2 YYEEEE. CDR3 size: 12 residues. Written as DNA, the CDR3 is TGTGCCAGCAGCAAAACTAGCTACGAGCAGTACTTC. The encoded protein is CASSKTSYEQYF.

The chain has TRBV28 and TRBJ2-3, with unresolved D. There are 12 residues in the CDR3. Germline CDR1 reads MDHEN; CDR2 reads SYDVKM. Trimming pared 6 bases from V and 11 bases from J, leaving 15 bases between. CDR3 sequence (DNA): TGTGCCAGCAGCCAAAGACTGATGGAGCAGTATTTT. This sequence encodes CASSQRLMEQYF.

The V gene is TRBV7-8, the J gene TRBJ2-7; a possible D gene is TRBD2 (6 bases). This CDR3 comprises 13 residues. Trimming shortened V by 5 bases and J by 5 bases, and 13 bases separated the two germline ends. The germline V gene encodes CDR1 SGHVS and CDR2 FQNEAQ. In DNA, the CDR3 is TGTGCCAGCAGCCCGGGACTTAGCAACGAGCAGTACTTC. Translated, it gives CASSPGLSNEQYF.

The chain links TRBV5-4 to TRBJ2-5; 10 nucleotides align to TRBD2. CDR1 and CDR2 (germline): SGHNT, YYREEE (reference sequence). The CDR3 covers 19 residues. V was clipped by 4 bases and J by 7 bases; unmatched bases: 22. For the CDR3, the DNA is TGTGCCAGCAGCCTGAAGCGGGGGGGCGAGGAAAGGGCGGACGGGACCCAGTACTTC. Translating it yields CASSLKRGGEERADGTQYF. Based on the CDR3 plus reference TRBV5-4 and TRBJ2-5, the full variable domain is ETGVTQSPTHLIKTRGQQVTLRCSSQSGHNTVSWYQQALGQGPQFIFQYYREEENGRGNFPPRFSGLQFPNYSSELNVNALELDDSALYLCASSLKRGGEERADGTQYFGPGTRLLVL.